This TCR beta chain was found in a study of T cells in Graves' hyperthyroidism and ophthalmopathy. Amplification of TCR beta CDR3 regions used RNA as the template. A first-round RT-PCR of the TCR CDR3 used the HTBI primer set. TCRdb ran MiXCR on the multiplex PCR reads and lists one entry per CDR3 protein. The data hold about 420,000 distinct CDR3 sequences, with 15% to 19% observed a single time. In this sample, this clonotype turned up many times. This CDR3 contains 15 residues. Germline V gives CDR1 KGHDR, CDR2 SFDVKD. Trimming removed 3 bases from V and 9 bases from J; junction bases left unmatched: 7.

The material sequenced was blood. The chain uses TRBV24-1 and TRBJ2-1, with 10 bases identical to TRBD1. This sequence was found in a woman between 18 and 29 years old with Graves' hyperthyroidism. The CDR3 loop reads CATSDPTGGRGEQFF. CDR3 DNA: TGTGCCACCAGTGATCCGACAGGGGGCCGGGGTGAGCAGTTCTTC.